This T cell receptor (beta chain) was obtained from a study of T-cell reconstitution after alpha-beta-depleted transplantation in children. The CDR3 extends over 15 amino acids. Germline V gives CDR1 MNHEY, CDR2 SMNVEV (reference sequence). V gave up 8 bases and J gave up 3 bases, with 20 bases separating them. During its preparation, the TCRbeta library received unique molecular identifiers. From the PCR reads, TCRdb called clonotypes with MiXCR, one entry per CDR3 protein. The table has about 240,000 distinct CDR3 sequences, 25% seen once. General observations from the study: One year post-transplant, T-cell counts and diversity were largely derived from T cells produced anew.

This clonotype appeared a few times. Its antigen is currently unknown. This chain connects TRBV27 to TRBJ2-7; D gene unclear. This clonotype was obtained from a girl aged 2-10 years with Fanconi anemia, due to receive a stem cell transplant. Sequences were derived from PBMCs, sampled before TCRalphabeta/CD19-depleted stem cell transplant. This CDR3 reads CASGLIDTGYYEQYF. CDR3 DNA sequence: TGTGCCAGCGGGCTAATAGACACTGGGTACTACGAGCAGTACTTC.